This T cell receptor (beta chain) is drawn from a study of T cell repertoires in cytomegalovirus infection. Study-wide background: Through public TCR beta signatures, both CMV infection and matching HLA type were indicated.

From germline, CDR1 is MDHEN and CDR2 SYDVKM. The CDR3 is 14 amino acids. TCRdb itself ran the reads through MiXCR, one entry per CDR3 protein. The data hold about 740,000 distinct CDR3 sequences, with approximately 40% observed a single time. This TCR was sampled from a human donor in good health (CMV status not recorded). Some clones in this sample may be carry-over from other donors' samples. This chain links TRBV28 with TRBJ1-5; 7 bases match TRBD1. The sequenced sample consisted of PBMCs. This CDR3 reads CASTGLDSNQPQHF. In DNA, the CDR3 is TGTGCGTCGACAGGGCTCGATAGCAATCAGCCCCAGCATTTT.